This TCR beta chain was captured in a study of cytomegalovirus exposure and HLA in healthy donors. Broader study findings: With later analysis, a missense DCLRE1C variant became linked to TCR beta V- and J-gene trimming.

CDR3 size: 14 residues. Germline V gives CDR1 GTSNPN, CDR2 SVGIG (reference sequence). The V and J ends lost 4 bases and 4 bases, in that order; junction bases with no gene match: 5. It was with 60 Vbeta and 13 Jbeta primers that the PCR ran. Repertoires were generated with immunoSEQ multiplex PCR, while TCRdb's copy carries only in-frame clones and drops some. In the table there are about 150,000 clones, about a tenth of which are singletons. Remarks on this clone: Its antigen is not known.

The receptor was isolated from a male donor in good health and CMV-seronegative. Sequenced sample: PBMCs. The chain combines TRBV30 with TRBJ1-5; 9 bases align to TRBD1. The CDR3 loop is CAWTPDRGNQPQHF. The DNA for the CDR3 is TGTGCCTGGACCCCGGACAGGGGTAATCAGCCCCAGCATTTT.